A selection of T cell receptor beta chains follows, all from one sample in a study of blood T cell repertoires in COVID-19. Sequencing was performed with immunoSEQ multiplex PCR; in TCRdb, only in-frame clones are kept and a portion is missing. The repertoire holds a few hundred thousand clones, around 90% seen once, with under 1.1% in the top ten. Material for sequencing was peripheral blood. Every receptor here comes from a woman aged 40 to 50 with COVID-19, enrolled during active disease. Both conserved end residues are part of each CDR3. The order of the fields is CDR3 protein, CDR3 DNA, V gene, clone size, D gene, J gene. A D gene is named only where the DNA matches it firmly. Part of the rows lack a size; the others show once, few, many or a class for expanded clones.

cdr3_aa: CASSPAGARYGYTF
cdr3_nt: TGTGCCAGCAGCCCTGCAGGGGCGCGGTATGGCTACACCTTC
v_call: TRBV27
clone_size: .
d_call: .
j_call: TRBJ1-2

cdr3_aa: CASSLAAGNYGYTF
cdr3_nt: TGTGCCAGCAGCTTGGCCGCAGGGAACTATGGCTACACCTTC
v_call: TRBV7-3
clone_size: .
d_call: .
j_call: TRBJ1-2

cdr3_aa: CASSLGLLNTIYF
cdr3_nt: TGTGCCAGCAGCTTAGGACTCTTAAACACCATATATTTT
v_call: TRBV7-8
clone_size: .
d_call: .
j_call: TRBJ1-3

cdr3_aa: CASSRDSFQETQYF
cdr3_nt: TGTGCCAGCAGCAGGGACAGCTTCCAAGAGACCCAGTACTTC
v_call: TRBV7-2
clone_size: .
d_call: TRBD1
j_call: TRBJ2-5

cdr3_aa: CASSLWTGNTEAFF
cdr3_nt: TGTGCCAGCAGTTTGTGGACAGGGAACACTGAAGCTTTCTTT
v_call: TRBV28
clone_size: .
d_call: TRBD1
j_call: TRBJ1-1

cdr3_aa: CASSLDYRSATQYF
cdr3_nt: TGTGCCAGCAGCTTGGACTATAGATCGGCTACGCAGTATTTT
v_call: TRBV5-5
clone_size: .
d_call: .
j_call: TRBJ2-3

cdr3_aa: CASSGQVNTEAFF
cdr3_nt: TGTGCCAGCAGTGGTCAGGTGAACACTGAAGCTTTCTTT
v_call: TRBV2
clone_size: once
d_call: .
j_call: TRBJ1-1

cdr3_aa: CASSLVGLAGEGNEQFF
cdr3_nt: TGTGCCAGCAGCTTAGTAGGGTTGGCAGGGGAGGGCAATGAGCAGTTCTTC
v_call: TRBV7-8
clone_size: .
d_call: .
j_call: TRBJ2-1

cdr3_aa: CAISESIFKVGWTEAFF
cdr3_nt: TGTGCCATCAGTGAGTCGATATTCAAGGTCGGGTGGACTGAAGCTTTCTTT
v_call: TRBV10-3
clone_size: .
d_call: .
j_call: TRBJ1-1

cdr3_aa: CASSPPSVLAGEQYF
cdr3_nt: TGTGCCAGCTCACCACCGTCTGTACTGGCGGGCGAGCAGTACTTC
v_call: TRBV18
clone_size: .
d_call: .
j_call: TRBJ2-7

cdr3_aa: CASMTSGGETQYF
cdr3_nt: TGTGCCAGCATGACTAGCGGGGGGGAGACCCAGTACTTC
v_call: TRBV7-2
clone_size: .
d_call: TRBD2
j_call: TRBJ2-5

cdr3_aa: CASSEAQGIHYEQYF
cdr3_nt: TGTGCCAGCAGTGAAGCCCAGGGGATTCACTACGAGCAGTACTTC
v_call: TRBV2
clone_size: once
d_call: .
j_call: TRBJ2-7

cdr3_aa: CATWPQYF
cdr3_nt: TGTGCCACCTGGCCTCAGTACTTC
v_call: TRBV27
clone_size: .
d_call: .
j_call: TRBJ2-7

cdr3_aa: CASSSRGAPGEQFF
cdr3_nt: TGTGCCAGTAGTTCCAGGGGGGCCCCCGGTGAGCAGTTCTTC
v_call: TRBV19
clone_size: .
d_call: .
j_call: TRBJ2-1

cdr3_aa: CSVLGRGLGGTEAFF
cdr3_nt: TGCAGCGTGTTGGGCAGGGGGCTTGGAGGGACTGAAGCTTTCTTT
v_call: TRBV29-1
clone_size: .
d_call: TRBD1
j_call: TRBJ1-1

cdr3_aa: CASSHYRGRDTEAFF
cdr3_nt: TGTGCCAGCAGCCACTACAGGGGGAGAGACACTGAAGCTTTCTTT
v_call: TRBV7-9
clone_size: many
d_call: TRBD1
j_call: TRBJ1-1

cdr3_aa: CASSPDGTTDTQYF
cdr3_nt: TGCGCCAGCAGCCCGGATGGGACAACAGATACGCAGTATTTT
v_call: TRBV5-1
clone_size: few
d_call: .
j_call: TRBJ2-3

cdr3_aa: CASSEGTALSSYEQYF
cdr3_nt: TGTGCCAGCAGCGAGGGGACAGCCTTGAGCTCCTACGAGCAGTACTTC
v_call: TRBV7-2
clone_size: .
d_call: TRBD1
j_call: TRBJ2-7

cdr3_aa: CASSLALTLLAGYTF
cdr3_nt: TGTGCCAGCAGCTTAGCCCTGACCCTGCTAGCTGGCTACACCTTC
v_call: TRBV7-2
clone_size: .
d_call: .
j_call: TRBJ1-2

cdr3_aa: CASSFTAGGKDTQYF
cdr3_nt: TGTGCCAGCAGTTTTACCGCGGGAGGAAAAGATACGCAGTATTTT
v_call: TRBV28
clone_size: .
d_call: TRBD2
j_call: TRBJ2-3

cdr3_aa: CASSQGKGWLAGRTGELFF
cdr3_nt: TGTGCCAGCAGCCAAGGGAAGGGGTGGCTAGCGGGACGAACCGGGGAGCTGTTTTTT
v_call: TRBV3-1/TRBV3-2
clone_size: .
d_call: TRBD2
j_call: TRBJ2-2

cdr3_aa: CASSLTGFVGEQYF
cdr3_nt: TGTGCCAGCAGCTTGACAGGGTTCGTTGGCGAGCAGTACTTC
v_call: TRBV21-1
clone_size: .
d_call: .
j_call: TRBJ2-7

cdr3_aa: CASSFQGYGYTF
cdr3_nt: TGCGCCAGCAGCTTTCAGGGGTACGGCTACACCTTC
v_call: TRBV5-1
clone_size: .
d_call: .
j_call: TRBJ1-2

cdr3_aa: CASSLVLAGNEQFF
cdr3_nt: TGCGCCAGCAGCTTGGTCTTAGCGGGCAATGAGCAGTTCTTC
v_call: TRBV5-1
clone_size: .
d_call: TRBD2
j_call: TRBJ2-1

cdr3_aa: CASSLRSTEAFF
cdr3_nt: TGTGCCAGCAGTTTGAGGAGCACTGAAGCTTTCTTT
v_call: TRBV12-3/TRBV12-4
clone_size: .
d_call: .
j_call: TRBJ1-1

cdr3_aa: CASSLSGGSDYNEQFF
cdr3_nt: TGTGCCAGCAGCTTAAGTGGAGGGTCAGACTACAATGAGCAGTTCTTC
v_call: TRBV7-9
clone_size: .
d_call: .
j_call: TRBJ2-1